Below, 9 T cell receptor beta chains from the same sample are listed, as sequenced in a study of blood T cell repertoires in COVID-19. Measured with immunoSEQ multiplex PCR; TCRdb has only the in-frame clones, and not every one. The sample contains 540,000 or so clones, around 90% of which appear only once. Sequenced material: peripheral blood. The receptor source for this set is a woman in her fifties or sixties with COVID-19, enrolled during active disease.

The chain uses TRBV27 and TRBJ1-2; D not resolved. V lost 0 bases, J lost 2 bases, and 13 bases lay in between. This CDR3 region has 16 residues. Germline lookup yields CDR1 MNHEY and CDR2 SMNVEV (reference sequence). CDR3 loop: CASSLSINGQNYGYTF. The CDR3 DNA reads TGTGCCAGCAGTTTATCGATTAATGGGCAGAACTATGGCTACACCTTC.

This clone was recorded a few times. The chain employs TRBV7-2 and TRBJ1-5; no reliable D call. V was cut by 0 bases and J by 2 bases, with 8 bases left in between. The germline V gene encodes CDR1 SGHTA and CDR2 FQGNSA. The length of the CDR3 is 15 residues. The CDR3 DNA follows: TGTGCCAGCAGCTTAGCGGCGGCAGGCAATCAGCCCCAGCATTTT. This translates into CASSLAAAGNQPQHF.

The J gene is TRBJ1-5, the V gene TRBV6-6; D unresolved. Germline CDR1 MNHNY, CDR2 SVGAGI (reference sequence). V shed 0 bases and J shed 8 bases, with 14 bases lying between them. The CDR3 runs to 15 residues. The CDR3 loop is CASSYSTLNGEPQHF. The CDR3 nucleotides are TGTGCCAGCAGTTACTCGACTCTTAACGGGGAGCCCCAGCATTTT.

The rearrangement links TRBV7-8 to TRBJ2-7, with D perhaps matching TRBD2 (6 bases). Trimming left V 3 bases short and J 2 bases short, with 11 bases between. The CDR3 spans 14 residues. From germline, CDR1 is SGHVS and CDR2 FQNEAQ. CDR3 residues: CASSLGGPTYEQYF. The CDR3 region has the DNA TGTGCCAGCAGCTTGGGGGGACCAACCTACGAGCAGTACTTC.

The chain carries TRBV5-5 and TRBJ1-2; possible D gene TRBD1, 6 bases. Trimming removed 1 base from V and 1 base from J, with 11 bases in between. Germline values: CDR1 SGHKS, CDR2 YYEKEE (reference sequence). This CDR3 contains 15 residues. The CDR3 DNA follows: TGTGCCAGCAGCTTGCGGGGGGGCCTTAACTATGGCTACACCTTC. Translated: CASSLRGGLNYGYTF.

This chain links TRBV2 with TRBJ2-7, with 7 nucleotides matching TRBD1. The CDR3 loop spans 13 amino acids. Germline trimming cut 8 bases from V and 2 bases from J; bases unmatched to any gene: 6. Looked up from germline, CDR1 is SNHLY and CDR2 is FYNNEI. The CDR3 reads CASLQGTTYEQYF. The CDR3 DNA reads TGTGCCAGCCTACAGGGGACAACCTACGAGCAGTACTTC.

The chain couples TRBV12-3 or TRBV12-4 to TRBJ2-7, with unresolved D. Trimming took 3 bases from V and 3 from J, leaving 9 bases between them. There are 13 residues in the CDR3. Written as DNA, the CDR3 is TGTGCCAGCAGTTTGGGCTCCTACTACGAGCAGTACTTC. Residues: CASSLGSYYEQYF.

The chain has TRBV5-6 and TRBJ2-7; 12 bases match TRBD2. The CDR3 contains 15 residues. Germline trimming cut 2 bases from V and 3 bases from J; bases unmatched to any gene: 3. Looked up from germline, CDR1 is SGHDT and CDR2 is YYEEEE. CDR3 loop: CASSFPSGGGYEQYF. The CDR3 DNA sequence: TGTGCCAGCAGCTTCCCTAGCGGGGGGGGCTACGAGCAGTACTTC.

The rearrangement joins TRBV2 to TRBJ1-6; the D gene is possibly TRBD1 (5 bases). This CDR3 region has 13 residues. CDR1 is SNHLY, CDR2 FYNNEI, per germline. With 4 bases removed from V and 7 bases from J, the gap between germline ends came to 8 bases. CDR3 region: CASSGQFNSPLHF. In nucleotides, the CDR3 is TGTGCCAGCAGTGGACAGTTCAATTCACCCCTCCACTTT.